The source of this T cell receptor (beta chain) is a study of beta chain features in type 1 diabetes. Study as a whole: Across the samples, about 100 million sorted cells were examined in total.

There are a few counts of this clone. Antigen specificity is unknown. One end of the junction varies from germline; a read error may be responsible. Since all of the isolated RNA was reverse transcribed, expressed TCRB transcripts were what got sequenced. Clones were read by immunoSEQ multiplex PCR, and TCRdb kept only the in-frame ones, dropping some. Of about 370,000 clones in the sample, 8.5% to 10% were seen once. The CDR3 length is 13 residues. Germline V gene data show CDR1 as SGHKS and CDR2 as YYEKEE (reference sequence). Study-wide results and limits: When Type 1 diabetes patients were examined, their TCRB CDR3s proved moderately but significantly shorter in all four CD4+ subsets.

The TCR comes from a man younger than 45 with type 1 diabetes. Source material: central memory CD4+ T cells from blood. The chain joins TRBV5-5 to TRBJ2-3, with D tentatively TRBD1 (6 bases). The CDR3 coding sequence is TGCGCCAGCAGCCCAAACAGGGAAGATACGCAGTATTTT. It yields the protein CASSPNREDTQYF.